Listed below are T cell receptor beta chains from one sample, sequenced in a study of Graves' ophthalmopathy and Graves' hyperthyroidism. TCRdb analysed the multiplex PCR reads with MiXCR anew, one entry per CDR3 protein. In the table there are approximately 1.2 million distinct CDR3 sequences, about two fifths of which are singletons. The sample comprised peripheral blood or thyroid tissue (not recorded which). These receptors were collected from an adult man with Graves' hyperthyroidism. Each CDR3 is given with its conserved first and last residue.

>TRBV15
CAAEGLAGQGNEQYF
>TRBV9
CASSPPPGNTEAFF
>TRBV5-5
CASSLASGGEGSNQPQHF
>TRBV4-1
CASRPETSGSDEQYF
>TRBV12-3/TRBV12-4
CASNLRGSLETQYF
>TRBV7-8
CASSLVIGTGVNSPLHF
>TRBV2
CASSVDLPGYAF
>TRBV7-3
CASSATGVGVFGNTEAFF
>TRBV6-2/TRBV6-3
CASSLGRLKPMNTEAFF
>TRBV7-9
CASSLRQAYGYTF
>TRBV5-1
CASSLGPSLDNEKLFF
>TRBV29-1
CSVEVNDYEQYF
>TRBV12-3/TRBV12-4
CASSPRGGSIGYTF
>TRBV5-5
CASSGRVMETEAFF
>TRBV4-2
CASSQTGFEQYF
>TRBV9
CAYHLLTYGYTF
>TRBV4-3
CASSQDGTFRTEAFF
>TRBV7-9
CASSLVIDTLSGNTIYF
>TRBV6-5
CASSYQHGNQPQHF
>TRBV24-1
CATSIGTNSGANVLTF
>TRBV10-2
CASSEPSGRAYEQYF
>TRBV20-1
CSATELEGYYGYTF
>TRBV20-1
CSAKPIQQGNTIYF
>TRBV7-9
CASKGTSRSSPRGDTQYF
>TRBV11-2
CASSLVRGPSYGYTF
>TRBV5-6
CASSLVAGRYEQYF
>TRBV10-3
CASSEARLGGEHF
>TRBV19
CASTFRDGPYEQYF
>TRBV27
CASRPGQGRSPLHF
>TRBV24-1
CATSDPLEGSEKLFF
>TRBV29-1
CSLGLAARSSYEQYF
>TRBV9
CASGETQYF
>TRBV7-8
CASNLGGGPGYGYTF
>TRBV12-3/TRBV12-4
CASMNRGAINEKLFF
>TRBV15
CATSRVLNSPLHF
>TRBV10-3
CAISYPGTGVSGNTIYF
>TRBV6-2/TRBV6-3
CASSLRQGNNQPQHF
>TRBV7-2
CASSLATGFMRGYTF
>TRBV2
CASSAFKQETQYF
>TRBV5-1
CASSLCKETQYF
>TRBV10-3
CASRLQGTNYGYTF
>TRBV7-2
CASSQGQYSNQPQHF
>TRBV7-8
CASSSPAQGTGANVLTF
>TRBV7-2
CASSDKGRSEKLFF